This TCR beta chain was sequenced in a study of PD-L1 blockade in urothelial cancer. About the research overall: Blood drawn 3 weeks (second dose) and 6 weeks after treatment start was analyzed.

Time point: pretreatment peripheral blood. The study enrolled patients with locally advanced or metastatic urothelial carcinoma. With V trimmed by 4 bases and J by 5 bases, 8 bases remained unmatched. Germline CDR1 is SGHRS and CDR2 is YFSETQ. This CDR3 contains 14 residues. PCRs each included synthetic TCR analog templates spiked in. Data came from immunoSEQ multiplex PCR; TCRdb stores just in-frame clones and leaves some out. The data contain tens of thousands of clones, roughly 84% of them singletons. This clone has only a few counts. The origin of this receptor is a woman between 70 and 85 years old with urothelial cancer. V is TRBV5-1 and J is TRBJ1-2; 7 nucleotides line up with TRBD1. The specimen comprised PBMCs, sampled around atezolizumab (anti-PD-L1) treatment. The CDR3 sequence is CASSPGTDLYGYTF. The CDR3, as DNA: TGCGCCAGCAGCCCGGGGACAGATTTATATGGCTACACCTTC.